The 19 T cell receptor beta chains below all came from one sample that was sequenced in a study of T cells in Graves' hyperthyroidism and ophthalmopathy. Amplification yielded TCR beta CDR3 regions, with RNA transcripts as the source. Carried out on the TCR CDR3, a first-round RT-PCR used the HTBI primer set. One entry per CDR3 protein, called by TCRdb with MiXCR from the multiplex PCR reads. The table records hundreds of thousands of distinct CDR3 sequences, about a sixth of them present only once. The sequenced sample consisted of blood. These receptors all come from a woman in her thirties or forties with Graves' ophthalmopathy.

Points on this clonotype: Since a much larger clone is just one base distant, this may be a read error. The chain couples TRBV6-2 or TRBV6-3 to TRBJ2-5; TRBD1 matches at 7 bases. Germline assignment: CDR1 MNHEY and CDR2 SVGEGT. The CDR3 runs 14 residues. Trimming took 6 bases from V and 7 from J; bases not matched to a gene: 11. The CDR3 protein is CASSKQGPGGTQYF. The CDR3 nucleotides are TGTGCCAGCAGCAAACAGGGGCCAGGGGGGACCCAGTACTTC.

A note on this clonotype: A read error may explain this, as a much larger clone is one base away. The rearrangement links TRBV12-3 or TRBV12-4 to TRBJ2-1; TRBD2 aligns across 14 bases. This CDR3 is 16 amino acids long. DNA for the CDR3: TGTGGCAGCAGACCTAGACTAGCGGGAGGGGACAATGAGCAGTTCTTC. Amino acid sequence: CGSRPRLAGGDNEQFF.

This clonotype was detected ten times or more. The CDR3 DNA is TGCAGTGCCACCCCAGCGGGGGGCTTCACAGATACGCAGTATTTT. Its translation is CSATPAGGFTDTQYF. This rearrangement joins TRBV20-1 to TRBJ2-3; 9 nucleotides line up with TRBD2. This CDR3 spans 15 amino acids. With 6 bases clipped from V and 2 bases from J, the junction kept 9 bases outside the gene matches. Looked up from germline, CDR1 is DFQATT and CDR2 is SNEGSKA (reference sequence).

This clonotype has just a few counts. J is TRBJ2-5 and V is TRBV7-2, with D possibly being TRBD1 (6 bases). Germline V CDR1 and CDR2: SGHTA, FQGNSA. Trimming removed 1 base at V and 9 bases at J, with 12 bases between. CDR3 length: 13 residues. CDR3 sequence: CASSLGQSGAQYF. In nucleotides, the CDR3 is TGTGCCAGCAGCTTAGGTCAATCAGGGGCCCAGTACTTC.

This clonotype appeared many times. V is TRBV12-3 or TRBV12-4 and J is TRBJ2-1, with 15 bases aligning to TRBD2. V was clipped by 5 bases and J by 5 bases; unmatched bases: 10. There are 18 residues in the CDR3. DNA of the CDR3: TGTGCCAGCAGTAGCGGACTAGCGGGGGGGCGTTTCAACAATGAGCAGTTCTTC. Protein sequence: CASSSGLAGGRFNNEQFF.

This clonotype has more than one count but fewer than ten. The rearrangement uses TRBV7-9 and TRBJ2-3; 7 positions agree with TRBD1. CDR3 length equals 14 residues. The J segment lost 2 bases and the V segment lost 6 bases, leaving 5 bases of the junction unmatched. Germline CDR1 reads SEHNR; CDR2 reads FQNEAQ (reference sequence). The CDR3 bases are TGTGCCAGCAGTCGGGACAGCGCCACAGATACGCAGTATTTT. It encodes CASSRDSATDTQYF.

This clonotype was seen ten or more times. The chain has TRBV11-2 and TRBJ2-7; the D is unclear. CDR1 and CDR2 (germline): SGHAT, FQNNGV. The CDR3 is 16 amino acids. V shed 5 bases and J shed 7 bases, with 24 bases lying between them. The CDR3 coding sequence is TGTGCCAGCAGCCTTGACGATTATAGTGCCCCCCGGGAGCAGTACTTC. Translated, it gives CASSLDDYSAPREQYF.

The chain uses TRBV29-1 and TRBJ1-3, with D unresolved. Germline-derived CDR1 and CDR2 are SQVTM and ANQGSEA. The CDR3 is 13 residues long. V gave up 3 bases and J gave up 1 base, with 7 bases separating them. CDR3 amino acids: CSVDDTSGNTIYF. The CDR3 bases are TGCAGCGTTGATGACACATCTGGAAACACCATATATTTT.

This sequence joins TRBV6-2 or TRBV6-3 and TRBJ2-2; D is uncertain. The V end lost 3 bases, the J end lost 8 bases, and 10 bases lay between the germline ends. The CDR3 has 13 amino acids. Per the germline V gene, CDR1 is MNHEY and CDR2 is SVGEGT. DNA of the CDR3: TGTGCCAGCAGTTATTGGTCTTTTGGGGAGCTGTTTTTT. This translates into CASSYWSFGELFF.

DNA of the CDR3: TGTGCCACCAGTGATTTACGGCAGGGCCCCTACAATGAGCAGTTCTTC. Amino acid sequence: CATSDLRQGPYNEQFF. This chain links TRBV24-1 with TRBJ2-1; weak D call: TRBD1 (5 bases). Germline CDR1 KGHDR, CDR2 SFDVKD. V was pared by 1 base and J by 2 bases, with 11 bases between. The CDR3 extends over 16 amino acids.

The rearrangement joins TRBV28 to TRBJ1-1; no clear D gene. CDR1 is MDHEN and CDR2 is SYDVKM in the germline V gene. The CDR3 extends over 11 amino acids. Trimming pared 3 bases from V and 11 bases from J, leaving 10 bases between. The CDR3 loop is CASSFGVLAFF. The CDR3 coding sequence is TGTGCCAGCAGTTTCGGAGTTCTGGCTTTCTTT. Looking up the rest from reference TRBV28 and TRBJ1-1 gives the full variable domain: DVKVTQSSRYLVKRTGEKVFLECVQDMDHENMFWYRQDPGLGLRLIYFSYDVKMKEKGDIPEGYSVSREKKERFSLILESASTNQTSMYLCASSFGVLAFFGQGTRLTVV.

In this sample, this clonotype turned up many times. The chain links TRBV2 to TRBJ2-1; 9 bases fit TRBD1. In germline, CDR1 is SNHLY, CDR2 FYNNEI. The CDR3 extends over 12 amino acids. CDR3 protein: CVGTGTYNEQFF. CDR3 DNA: TGTGTTGGGACAGGGACCTACAATGAGCAGTTCTTC.

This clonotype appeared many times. As DNA, the CDR3 is TGCAGTGCTAGTTTGGGACAGGGGTCCGAGCAGTACTTC. Translated, it gives CSASLGQGSEQYF. The chain recombines TRBV20-1 with TRBJ2-7, with 10 nucleotides matching TRBD1. Germline V gene sequence: CDR1 DFQATT, CDR2 SNEGSKA (reference sequence). This CDR3 is built from 13 residues. With V trimmed by 3 bases and J by 6 bases, 5 bases remained unmatched.

The CDR3 region is CSVEDRREQYF. In DNA, the CDR3 is TGCAGCGTTGAAGATCGGAGAGAGCAGTACTTC. This chain joins TRBV29-1 and TRBJ2-7; D call uncertain. Trimming left V 0 bases short and J 7 bases short, with 7 bases between. The CDR3 contains 11 residues. Germline V gene sequence: CDR1 SQVTM, CDR2 ANQGSEA.

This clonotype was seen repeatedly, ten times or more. CDR3 nucleotides: TGTGCCAGCAGCTTAGAGGGCCGGACCCAGTACTTC. Translated: CASSLEGRTQYF. The genes are TRBV7-6 and TRBJ2-5; no clear D gene. V was cut by 1 base and J by 7 bases, with 7 bases left in between. The CDR3 contains 12 residues. Germline V gives CDR1 SGHVS, CDR2 FNYEAQ.

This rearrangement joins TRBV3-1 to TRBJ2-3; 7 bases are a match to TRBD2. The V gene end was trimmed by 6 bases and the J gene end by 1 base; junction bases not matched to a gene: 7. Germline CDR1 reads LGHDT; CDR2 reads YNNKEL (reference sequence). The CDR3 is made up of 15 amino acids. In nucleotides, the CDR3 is TGTGCCAGCAGTGCTACGGGGGGTGGCACAGATACGCAGTATTTT. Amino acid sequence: CASSATGGGTDTQYF.

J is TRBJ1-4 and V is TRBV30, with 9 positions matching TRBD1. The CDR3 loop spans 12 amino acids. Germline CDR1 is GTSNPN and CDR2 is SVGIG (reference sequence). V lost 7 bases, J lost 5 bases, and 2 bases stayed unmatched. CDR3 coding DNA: TGTGCCTTCGGGACAGGGAATGAAAAACTGTTTTTT. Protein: CAFGTGNEKLFF.

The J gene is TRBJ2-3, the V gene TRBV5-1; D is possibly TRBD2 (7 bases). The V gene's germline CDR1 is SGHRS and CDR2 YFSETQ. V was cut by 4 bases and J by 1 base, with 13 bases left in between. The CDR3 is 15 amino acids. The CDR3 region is CASSLTGRGTDTQYF. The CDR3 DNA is TGCGCCAGCAGCCTCACAGGGAGGGGCACAGATACGCAGTATTTT.

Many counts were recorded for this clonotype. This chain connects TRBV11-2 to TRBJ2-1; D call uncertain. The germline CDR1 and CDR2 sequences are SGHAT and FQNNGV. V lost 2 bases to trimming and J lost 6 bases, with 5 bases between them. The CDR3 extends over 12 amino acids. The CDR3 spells CASSLQPNEQFF. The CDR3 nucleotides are TGTGCCAGCAGCTTACAACCCAATGAGCAGTTCTTC.